This is a list of T cell receptor beta chains from one sample in a study of blood T cells in healthy people across ages. TCRdb used MiXCR to reprocess the 5' RACE reads, holding one entry per CDR3 protein. The repertoire holds 710,000 or so distinct CDR3 sequences, with approximately 22% as singletons. The sequencing input was blood. Receptors were obtained from a man aged 65 to 85 in good health. CDR3s include the opening cysteine and the closing phenylalanine or tryptophan. D genes are given only for firm matches. Size is omitted from some rows. Given values are once, few, many or a class for expanded clones.

few | TRBJ2-7 | - | TRBV6-2/TRBV6-3 | TGTGCCAGCAGACAAAAAAAGACCGCTACCTACGAGCAGTACTTC | CASRQKKTATYEQYF
few | TRBJ1-3 | - | TRBV3-1 | TGTGCCAGCAGCTCCCCGACAAGGTCGGCTGGAAACACCATATATTTT | CASSSPTRSAGNTIYF
- | TRBJ1-5 | - | TRBV20-1 | TGCAGTGCAGAGGGTAGCAGGGGCGGCCAGCCCCAGCATTTT | CSAEGSRGGQPQHF
- | TRBJ2-1 | - | TRBV19 | TGTGCCAGTAGTCGGGGGCCGGATGAGCAGTTCTTC | CASSRGPDEQFF
- | TRBJ2-7 | TRBD1 | TRBV25-1 | TGCGCCAGCAGCCACAGGGGGCCCTACGAGCAGTACTTC | CASSHRGPYEQYF
few | TRBJ1-1 | - | TRBV10-3 | TGTGCCATCTCCCCCGGGGGGAACACTGAAGCTTTCTTT | CAISPGGNTEAFF
once | TRBJ1-4 | TRBD1 | TRBV19 | TGTGCCAGTAGTCTCCCCGGGACAGGGGGCGGAAAACTGTTTTTT | CASSLPGTGGGKLFF
few | TRBJ2-5 | TRBD1 | TRBV28 | TGTGCCAGCACCCGGGACAGGGGAGGAAGAGAGACCCAGTACTTC | CASTRDRGGRETQYF
once | TRBJ2-7 | - | TRBV4-3 | TGCGCCAGCAGCCAAGATCTCCGGCACGAGCAGTACTTC | CASSQDLRHEQYF
- | TRBJ2-5 | TRBD1 | TRBV27 | TGTGCCAGCAGTGCCCTCACAGGGGGCAAAGAGACCCAGTACTTC | CASSALTGGKETQYF
few | TRBJ2-1 | - | TRBV6-7 | TGTGCCAAGTGGGAGAGGGACAATGAGCAGTTCTTC | CAKWERDNEQFF
few | TRBJ1-1 | - | TRBV5-1 | TGCGCCAGCAGCTACGGGACGTTGGGGACTGAAGCTTTCTTT | CASSYGTLGTEAFF
few | TRBJ1-3 | - | TRBV7-9 | TGTGCCAGCAGACCGATTACAGGCTACTCTGGAAACACCATATATTTT | CASRPITGYSGNTIYF
- | TRBJ2-7 | - | TRBV28 | TGTGCCAGCAGTCTTCAGGACTACGAGCAGTACTTC | CASSLQDYEQYF
few | TRBJ2-5 | - | TRBV7-2 | TGTGCCAGCAGCACCCTCGAGACCCAGTACTTC | CASSTLETQYF
- | TRBJ1-2 | - | TRBV30 | TGTGCCTGTAACTGGGGGGCTGGTGGCTACACCTTC | CACNWGAGGYTF